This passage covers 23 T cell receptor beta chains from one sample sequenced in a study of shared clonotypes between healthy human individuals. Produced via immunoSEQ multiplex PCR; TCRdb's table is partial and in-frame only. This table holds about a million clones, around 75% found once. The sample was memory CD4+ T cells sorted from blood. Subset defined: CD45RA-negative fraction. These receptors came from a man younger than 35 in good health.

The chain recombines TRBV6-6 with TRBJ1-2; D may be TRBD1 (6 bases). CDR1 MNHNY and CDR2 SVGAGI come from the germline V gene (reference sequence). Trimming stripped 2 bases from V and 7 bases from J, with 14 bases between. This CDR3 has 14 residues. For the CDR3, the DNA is TGTGCCAGCAGTTACGGGGCAGGGGCGGTTGGCTACACCTTC. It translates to CASSYGAGAVGYTF.

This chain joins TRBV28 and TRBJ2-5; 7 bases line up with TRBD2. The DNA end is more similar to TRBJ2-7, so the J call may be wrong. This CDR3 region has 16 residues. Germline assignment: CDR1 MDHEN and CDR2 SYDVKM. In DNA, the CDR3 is TGTGCCAGCAGTTTGACCGGGGGGACGGTAGCCTACGAGCAGTACTTC. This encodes CASSLTGGTVAYEQYF.

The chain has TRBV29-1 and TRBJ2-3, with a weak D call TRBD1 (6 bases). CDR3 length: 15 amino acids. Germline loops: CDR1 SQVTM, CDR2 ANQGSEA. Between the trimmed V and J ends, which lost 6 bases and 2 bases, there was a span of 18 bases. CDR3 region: CSVVDRTAPTDTQYF. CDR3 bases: TGCAGCGTGGTCGACCGGACAGCCCCCACAGATACGCAGTATTTT.

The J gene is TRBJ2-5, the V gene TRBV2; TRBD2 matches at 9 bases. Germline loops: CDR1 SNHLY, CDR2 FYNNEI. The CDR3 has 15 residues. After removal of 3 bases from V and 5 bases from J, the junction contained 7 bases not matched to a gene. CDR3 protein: CASSEAGLATETQYF. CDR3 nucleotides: TGTGCCAGCAGTGAGGCGGGACTAGCTACGGAGACCCAGTACTTC. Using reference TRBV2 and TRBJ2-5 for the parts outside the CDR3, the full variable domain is EPEVTQTPSHQVTQMGQEVILRCVPISNHLYFYWYRQILGQKVEFLVSFYNNEISEKSEIFDDQFSVERPDGSNFTLKIRSTKLEDSAMYFCASSEAGLATETQYFGPGTRLLVL.

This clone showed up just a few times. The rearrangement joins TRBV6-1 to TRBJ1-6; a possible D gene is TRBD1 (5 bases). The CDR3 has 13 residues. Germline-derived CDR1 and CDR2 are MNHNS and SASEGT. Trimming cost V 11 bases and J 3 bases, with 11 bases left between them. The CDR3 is CAGKTDYNSPLHF. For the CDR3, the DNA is TGTGCCGGGAAGACAGACTATAATTCACCCCTCCACTTT.

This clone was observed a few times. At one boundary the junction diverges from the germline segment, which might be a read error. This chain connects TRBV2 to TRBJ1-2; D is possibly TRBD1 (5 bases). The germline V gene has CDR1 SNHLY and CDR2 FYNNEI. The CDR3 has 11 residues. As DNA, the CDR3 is TGTGCCAGCAGCAGGGACGGGGATGGGTTATTC. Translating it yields CASSRDGDGLF.

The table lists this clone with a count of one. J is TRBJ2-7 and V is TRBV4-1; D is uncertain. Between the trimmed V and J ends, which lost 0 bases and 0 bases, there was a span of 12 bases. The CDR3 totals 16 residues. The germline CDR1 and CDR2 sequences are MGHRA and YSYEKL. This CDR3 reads CASSQDEGLGSYEQYF. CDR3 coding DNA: TGCGCCAGCAGCCAAGATGAAGGTCTCGGCTCCTACGAGCAGTACTTC.

The CDR3 nucleotides are TGTGCCAGCAGTCCAGGGGTACGGAGCACTGAAGCTTTCTTT. This codes for CASSPGVRSTEAFF. The V call is TRBV27, the J call TRBJ1-1; TRBD1 might be the D (6 bases). Germline values: CDR1 MNHEY, CDR2 SMNVEV (reference sequence). The CDR3 has 14 amino acids. Trimming pared 5 bases from V and 4 bases from J, leaving 14 bases between.

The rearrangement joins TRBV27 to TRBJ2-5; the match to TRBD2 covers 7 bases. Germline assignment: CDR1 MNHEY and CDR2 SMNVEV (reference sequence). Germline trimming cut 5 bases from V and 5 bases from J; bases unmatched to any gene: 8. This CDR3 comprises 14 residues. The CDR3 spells CASSPGGIQETQYF. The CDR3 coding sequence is TGTGCCAGCAGTCCCGGGGGGATTCAGGAGACCCAGTACTTC.

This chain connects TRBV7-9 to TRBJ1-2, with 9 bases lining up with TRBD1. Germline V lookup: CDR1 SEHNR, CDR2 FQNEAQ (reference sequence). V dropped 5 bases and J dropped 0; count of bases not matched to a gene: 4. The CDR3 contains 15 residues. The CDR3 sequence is CASSPWTGANYGYTF. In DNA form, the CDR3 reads TGTGCCAGCAGCCCGTGGACAGGGGCTAACTATGGCTACACCTTC.

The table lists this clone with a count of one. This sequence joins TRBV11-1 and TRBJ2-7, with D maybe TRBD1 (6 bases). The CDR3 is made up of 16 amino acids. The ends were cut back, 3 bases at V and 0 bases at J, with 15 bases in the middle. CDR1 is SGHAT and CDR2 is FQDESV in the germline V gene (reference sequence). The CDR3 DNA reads TGTGCCAGCAGCTTTTCACAGGGTGAGAGCTCCTACGAGCAGTACTTC. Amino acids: CASSFSQGESSYEQYF.

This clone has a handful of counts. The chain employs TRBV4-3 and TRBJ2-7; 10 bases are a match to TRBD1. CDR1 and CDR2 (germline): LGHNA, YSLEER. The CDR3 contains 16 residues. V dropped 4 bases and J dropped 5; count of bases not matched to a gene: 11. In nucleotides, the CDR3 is TGCGCCAGCAGCCTCTCCCCCGGGACAGGGGAAGACGAGCAGTACTTC. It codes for CASSLSPGTGEDEQYF.

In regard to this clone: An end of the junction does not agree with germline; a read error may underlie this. CDR3 nucleotides: TGTGCTAGCAGCGCAAACCCCGCCGAGGGGACCCAGTACTTC. Translating gives CASSANPAEGTQYF. V gene TRBV7-7 combines with J gene TRBJ2-5, with D tentatively TRBD2 (5 bases). Germline lookup yields CDR1 SSHAT and CDR2 FNYEAQ (reference sequence). CDR3 length equals 14 residues.

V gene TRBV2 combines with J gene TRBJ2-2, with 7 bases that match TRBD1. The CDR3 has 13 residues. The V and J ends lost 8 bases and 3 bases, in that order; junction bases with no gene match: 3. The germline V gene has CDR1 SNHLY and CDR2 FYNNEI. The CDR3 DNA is TGTGCCAGCCGGGACAGAGACACCGGGGAGCTGTTTTTT. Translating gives CASRDRDTGELFF. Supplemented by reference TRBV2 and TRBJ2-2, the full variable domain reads EPEVTQTPSHQVTQMGQEVILRCVPISNHLYFYWYRQILGQKVEFLVSFYNNEISEKSEIFDDQFSVERPDGSNFTLKIRSTKLEDSAMYFCASRDRDTGELFFGEGSRLTVL.

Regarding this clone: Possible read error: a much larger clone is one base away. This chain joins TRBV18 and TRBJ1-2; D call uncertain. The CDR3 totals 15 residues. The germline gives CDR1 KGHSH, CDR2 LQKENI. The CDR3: CVSSPPSYINYGYTF. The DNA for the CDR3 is TGTGTCAGCTCACCCCCTTCCTATATTAACTATGGCTACACCTTC.

The CDR3 bases are TGTGCCAGCAGCCCCCAACAGGTTTACGAGCAGTACTTC. Translating it yields CASSPQQVYEQYF. The chain is built from TRBV11-2 and TRBJ2-7; D perhaps matches TRBD1 (5 bases). Germline V gene data show CDR1 as SGHAT and CDR2 as FQNNGV. The V and J ends lost 5 bases and 4 bases respectively, with 12 bases between them. The CDR3 covers 13 residues.

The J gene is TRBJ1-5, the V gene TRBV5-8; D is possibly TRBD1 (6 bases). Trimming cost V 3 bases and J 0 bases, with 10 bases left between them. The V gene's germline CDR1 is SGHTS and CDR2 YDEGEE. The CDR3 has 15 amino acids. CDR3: CASSSRDNSNQPQHF. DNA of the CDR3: TGTGCCAGCAGCTCCCGGGACAATAGCAATCAGCCCCAGCATTTT. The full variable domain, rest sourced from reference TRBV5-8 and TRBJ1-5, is EAGVTQSPTHLIKTRGQQATLRCSPISGHTSVYWYQQALGLGLQFLLWYDEGEERNRGNFPPRFSGRQFPNYSSELNVNALELEDSALYLCASSSRDNSNQPQHFGDGTRLSIL.

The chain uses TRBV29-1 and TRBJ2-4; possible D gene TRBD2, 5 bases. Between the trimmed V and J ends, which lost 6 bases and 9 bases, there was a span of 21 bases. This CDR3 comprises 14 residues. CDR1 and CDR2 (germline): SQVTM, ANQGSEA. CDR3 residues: CSVNGLAPGPIQYF. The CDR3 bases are TGCAGCGTCAACGGGCTAGCCCCGGGCCCCATTCAGTACTTC.

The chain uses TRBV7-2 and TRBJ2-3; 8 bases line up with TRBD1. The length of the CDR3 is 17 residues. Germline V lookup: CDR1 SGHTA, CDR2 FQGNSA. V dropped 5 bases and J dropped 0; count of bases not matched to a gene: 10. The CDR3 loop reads CASSARRTGPSTDTQYF. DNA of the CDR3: TGTGCCAGCAGCGCCCGCCGGACAGGGCCTAGCACAGATACGCAGTATTTT.

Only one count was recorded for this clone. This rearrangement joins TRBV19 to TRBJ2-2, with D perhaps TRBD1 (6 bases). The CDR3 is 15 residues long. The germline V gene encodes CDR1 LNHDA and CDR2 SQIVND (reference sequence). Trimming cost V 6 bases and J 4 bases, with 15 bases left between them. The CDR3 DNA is TGTGCCAGTAGCCCCTCAGGGGTCCCCACCGGGGAGCTGTTTTTT. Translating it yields CASSPSGVPTGELFF.

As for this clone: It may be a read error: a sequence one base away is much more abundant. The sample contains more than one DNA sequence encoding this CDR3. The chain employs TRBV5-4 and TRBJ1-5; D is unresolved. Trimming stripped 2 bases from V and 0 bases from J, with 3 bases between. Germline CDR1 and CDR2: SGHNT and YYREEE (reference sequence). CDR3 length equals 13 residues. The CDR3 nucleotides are TGTGCCAGCAGCTTAAATAGCAATCAGCCCCAGCATTTT. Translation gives CASSLNSNQPQHF.

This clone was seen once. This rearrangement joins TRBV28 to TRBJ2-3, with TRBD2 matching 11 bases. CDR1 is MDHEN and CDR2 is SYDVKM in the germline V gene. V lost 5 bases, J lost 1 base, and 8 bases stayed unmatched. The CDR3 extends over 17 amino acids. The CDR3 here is CASSPPTSGGRTDTQYF. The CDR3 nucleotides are TGTGCCAGCAGTCCCCCCACTAGCGGGGGCCGCACAGATACGCAGTATTTT.

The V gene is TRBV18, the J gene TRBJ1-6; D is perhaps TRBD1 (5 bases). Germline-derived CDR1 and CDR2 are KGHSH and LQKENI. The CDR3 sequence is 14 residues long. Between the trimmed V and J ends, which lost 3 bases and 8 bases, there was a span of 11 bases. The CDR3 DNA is TGTGCCAGCTCACCGCAGGGTTGGGATTCACCCCTCCACTTT. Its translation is CASSPQGWDSPLHF.